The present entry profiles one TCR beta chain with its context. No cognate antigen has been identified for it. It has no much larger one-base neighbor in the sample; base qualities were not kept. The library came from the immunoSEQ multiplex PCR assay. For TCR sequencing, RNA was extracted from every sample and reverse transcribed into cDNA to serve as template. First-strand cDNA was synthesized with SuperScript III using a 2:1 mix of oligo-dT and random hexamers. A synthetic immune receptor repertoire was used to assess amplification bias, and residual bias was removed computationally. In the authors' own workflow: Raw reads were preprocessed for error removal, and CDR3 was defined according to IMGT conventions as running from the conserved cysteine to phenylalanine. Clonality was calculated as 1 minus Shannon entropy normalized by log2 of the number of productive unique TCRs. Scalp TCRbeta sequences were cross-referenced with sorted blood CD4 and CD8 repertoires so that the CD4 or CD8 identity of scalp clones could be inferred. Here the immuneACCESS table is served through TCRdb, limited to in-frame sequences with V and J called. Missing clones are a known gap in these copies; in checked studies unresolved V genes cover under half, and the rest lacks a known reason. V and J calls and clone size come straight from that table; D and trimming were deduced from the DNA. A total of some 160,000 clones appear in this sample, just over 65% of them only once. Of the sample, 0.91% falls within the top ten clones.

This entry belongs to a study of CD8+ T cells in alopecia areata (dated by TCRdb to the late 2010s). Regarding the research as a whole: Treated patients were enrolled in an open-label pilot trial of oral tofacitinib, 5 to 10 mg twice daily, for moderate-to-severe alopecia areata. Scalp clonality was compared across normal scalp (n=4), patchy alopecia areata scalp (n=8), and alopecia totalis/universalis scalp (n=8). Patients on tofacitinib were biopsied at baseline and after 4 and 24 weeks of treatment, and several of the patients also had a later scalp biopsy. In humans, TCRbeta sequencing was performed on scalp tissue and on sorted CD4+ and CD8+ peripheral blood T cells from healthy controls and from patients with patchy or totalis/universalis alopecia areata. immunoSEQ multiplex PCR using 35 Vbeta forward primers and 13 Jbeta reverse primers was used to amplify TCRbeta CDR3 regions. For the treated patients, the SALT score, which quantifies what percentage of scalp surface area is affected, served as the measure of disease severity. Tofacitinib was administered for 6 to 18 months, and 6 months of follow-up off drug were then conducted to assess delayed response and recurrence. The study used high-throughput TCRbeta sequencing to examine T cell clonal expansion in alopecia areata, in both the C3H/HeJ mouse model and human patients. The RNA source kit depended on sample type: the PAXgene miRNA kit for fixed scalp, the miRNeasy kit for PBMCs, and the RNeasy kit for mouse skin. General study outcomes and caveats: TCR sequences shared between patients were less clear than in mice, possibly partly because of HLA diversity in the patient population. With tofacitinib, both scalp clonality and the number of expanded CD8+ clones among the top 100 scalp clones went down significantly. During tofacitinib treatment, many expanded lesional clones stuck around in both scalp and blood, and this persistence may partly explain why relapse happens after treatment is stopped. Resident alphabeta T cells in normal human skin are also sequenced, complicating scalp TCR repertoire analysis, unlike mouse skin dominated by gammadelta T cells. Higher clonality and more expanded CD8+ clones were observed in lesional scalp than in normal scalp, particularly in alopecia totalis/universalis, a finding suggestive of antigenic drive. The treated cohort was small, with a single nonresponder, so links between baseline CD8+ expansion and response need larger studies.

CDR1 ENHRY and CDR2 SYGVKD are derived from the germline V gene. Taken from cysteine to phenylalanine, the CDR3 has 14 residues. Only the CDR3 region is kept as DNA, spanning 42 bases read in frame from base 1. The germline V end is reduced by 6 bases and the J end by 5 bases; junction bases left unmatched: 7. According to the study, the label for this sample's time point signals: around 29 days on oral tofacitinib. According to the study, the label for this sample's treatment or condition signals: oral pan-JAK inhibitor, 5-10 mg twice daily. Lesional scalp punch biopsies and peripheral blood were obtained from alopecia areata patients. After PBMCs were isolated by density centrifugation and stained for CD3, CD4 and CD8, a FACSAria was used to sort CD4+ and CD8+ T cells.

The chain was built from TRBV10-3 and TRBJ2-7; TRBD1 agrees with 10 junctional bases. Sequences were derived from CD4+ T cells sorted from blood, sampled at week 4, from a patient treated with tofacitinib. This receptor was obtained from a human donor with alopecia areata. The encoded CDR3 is CAIRSGTGDHEQYF. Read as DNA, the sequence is TGTGCCATCAGGTCCGGGACAGGGGATCACGAGCAGTACTTC.